The entry that follows covers one T cell receptor (beta chain) sequence. In the PCR, 60 Vbeta and 13 Jbeta primers were used. Repertoires were generated with immunoSEQ multiplex PCR, while TCRdb's copy carries only in-frame clones and drops some. The sample lists roughly 180,000 clones, 78% occurring once. This cohort consisted of healthy bone marrow donors. The germline V gene has CDR1 MNHEY and CDR2 SMNVEV (reference sequence). This CDR3 region has 14 residues. This entry is derived from a study of cytomegalovirus exposure and HLA in healthy donors. The sequenced material came from PBMCs. The TCR originated in a female donor in good health and CMV-seronegative. V usage is TRBV27 and J usage is TRBJ2-5, with D possibly matching TRBD2 (6 bases). The end of the DNA fits TRBJ2-7 better, so the J call may be wrong. This chain's CDR3 is CASSFAGTAYEQYF. CDR3 coding DNA: TGTGCCAGCAGTTTTGCGGGGACCGCCTACGAGCAGTACTTC.